The 18 T cell receptor beta chains given below trace back to one sample, sequenced in a study of Graves' ophthalmopathy and Graves' hyperthyroidism. TCR beta CDR3 amplification used RNA transcripts. HTBI primers primed a first-round RT-PCR, and a second-round multiplex PCR followed. Using its own MiXCR run on the multiplex PCR reads, TCRdb lists one record per CDR3 protein. The table lists some 1.1 million distinct CDR3 sequences, 35% to 40% of them singletons. The sample consisted of peripheral blood or thyroid tissue (not recorded which). These receptors all come from an adult man with Graves' hyperthyroidism.

The genes are TRBV4-2 and TRBJ2-2; the D is unclear. Germline assignment: CDR1 LGHNA and CDR2 YNFKEQ. CDR3 length equals 15 residues. Trimming removed 0 bases from V and 4 bases from J, with 9 bases in between. The CDR3 bases are TGTGCCAGCAGCCAAGACTTGCGAATCACCGGGGAGCTGTTTTTT. Residues: CASSQDLRITGELFF.

This clonotype was detected a few times. This sequence joins TRBV29-1 and TRBJ1-1; 8 bases are a match to TRBD1. The CDR3 runs 14 residues. J was trimmed by 1 base and V by 2 bases; bases with no gene match: 3. From germline, CDR1 is SQVTM and CDR2 ANQGSEA. This chain's CDR3 is CSVETGGRNTEAFF. The CDR3 coding sequence is TGCAGCGTTGAAACAGGGGGTAGGAACACTGAAGCTTTCTTT.

The chain carries TRBV7-9 and TRBJ1-2, with no clear D. V dropped 3 bases and J dropped 2 bases, with 10 bases sitting between them. The CDR3 is 14 amino acids. Germline CDR1 SEHNR, CDR2 FQNEAQ (reference sequence). The CDR3 coding sequence is TGTGCCAGCAGCTTGGATGCCGGGAACTATGGCTACACCTTC. Translating it yields CASSLDAGNYGYTF.

V is TRBV7-2 and J is TRBJ2-2; the D is unclear. V was pared by 4 bases and J by 1 base, with 10 bases between. The length of the CDR3 is 15 residues. Germline V gives CDR1 SGHTA, CDR2 FQGNSA. CDR3: CASSSLARNTGELFF. Here the CDR3 DNA reads TGTGCCAGCAGCTCATTAGCAAGGAACACCGGGGAGCTGTTTTTT.

The chain uses TRBV12-3 or TRBV12-4 and TRBJ1-5, with unresolved D. CDR3 length equals 12 residues. V lost 5 bases, J lost 7 bases, and 9 bases lay in between. The DNA for the CDR3 is TGTGCCAGCAGTGACCCCAAGCAGCCCCAGCATTTT. Its translation: CASSDPKQPQHF.

V is TRBV7-9 and J is TRBJ2-7; the match to TRBD1 covers 8 bases. The J segment lost 2 bases and the V segment lost 4 bases, leaving 7 bases of the junction unmatched. Germline values: CDR1 SEHNR, CDR2 FQNEAQ (reference sequence). The CDR3 is made up of 15 amino acids. CDR3 protein: CASSSPRGRAYEQYF. The CDR3 DNA is TGTGCCAGCAGCTCCCCCAGGGGGCGGGCCTACGAGCAGTACTTC.

This clonotype was observed at least ten times. The chain employs TRBV20-1 and TRBJ1-4; possibly TRBD1 for D (5 bases). There are 13 residues in the CDR3. Trimming pared 3 bases from V and 7 bases from J, leaving 12 bases between. CDR1 is DFQATT, CDR2 SNEGSKA, per germline (reference sequence). DNA of the CDR3: TGCAGTGCTAGCCAGGGCTCGGTTGAAAAACTGTTTTTT. Its translation is CSASQGSVEKLFF.

This clonotype was observed a handful of times. The gene calls are TRBV30 and TRBJ1-2, with D tentatively TRBD1 (6 bases). The CDR3 is 13 residues long. Trimming stripped 2 bases from V and 2 bases from J, with 9 bases between. Germline-derived CDR1 and CDR2 are GTSNPN and SVGIG (reference sequence). The CDR3 here is CAWSTTGNYGYTF. The DNA for the CDR3 is TGTGCCTGGAGTACAACAGGGAACTATGGCTACACCTTC.

This clonotype was counted many times. This rearrangement joins TRBV29-1 to TRBJ1-1, with D maybe TRBD1 (6 bases). Germline-derived CDR1 and CDR2 are SQVTM and ANQGSEA. CDR3 length: 13 residues. Between the trimmed V and J ends, which lost 6 bases and 6 bases, there was a span of 17 bases. CDR3 in amino acids: CSVNRVLSAEAFF. The CDR3 DNA follows: TGCAGCGTCAACAGGGTGTTGAGCGCTGAAGCTTTCTTT.

In this sample, this clonotype turned up a few times. A much larger clone lies a single base off, so this may be a read error. The rearrangement links TRBV2 to TRBJ1-1, with 7 bases fitting TRBD1. CDR1 SNHLY and CDR2 FYNNEI come from the germline V gene. This CDR3 spans 14 amino acids. In nucleotides, the CDR3 is TGTGCCGGCAGTGGACAGGCGTCGAACACTGAAGCTTTCTTT. This gives the protein CAGSGQASNTEAFF.

This clonotype was observed a few times. CDR3 residues: CASSQPPSVETQYF. As DNA, the CDR3 is TGTGCCAGCAGCCAACCTCCCTCTGTGGAGACCCAGTACTTC. V is TRBV3-1 and J is TRBJ2-5, with D uncertain. Deletions cut 2 bases from V and 5 bases from J, with 12 bases between. Germline CDR1 LGHDT, CDR2 YNNKEL (reference sequence). This CDR3 comprises 14 residues.

This chain connects TRBV5-1 to TRBJ1-1; tentatively, D is TRBD1 (6 bases). The CDR3 extends over 16 amino acids. V was trimmed by 3 bases and J by 1 base, leaving 16 bases between them. The germline V gene encodes CDR1 SGHRS and CDR2 YFSETQ. Written as DNA, the CDR3 is TGCGCCAGCAGCTGGGGACCTCCAGGGGAGAACACTGAAGCTTTCTTT. Amino acid sequence: CASSWGPPGENTEAFF.

This clonotype appeared many times. The V and J genes are TRBV19 and TRBJ1-2; D unclear. V was shortened by 5 bases and J by 3 bases, with 10 bases between the two germline ends. The CDR3 covers 13 residues. Germline CDR1 reads LNHDA; CDR2 reads SQIVND (reference sequence). CDR3 loop: CASSVGADYGYTF. The DNA for the CDR3 is TGTGCCAGTAGTGTTGGCGCTGACTATGGCTACACCTTC.

The chain links TRBV6-5 to TRBJ2-7, with D tentatively TRBD2 (7 bases). CDR1 and CDR2 (germline): MNHEY, SVGAGI. The CDR3 extends over 15 amino acids. With 8 bases removed from V and 0 bases from J, the gap between germline ends came to 17 bases. The CDR3 coding sequence is TGTGCCAGCGGAAAAACGGGGGGCAGCTCCTACGAGCAGTACTTC. Its protein is CASGKTGGSSYEQYF.

The genes are TRBV2 and TRBJ2-2; D could derive from TRBD1 or TRBD2 (5 bases each). The CDR3 has 13 amino acids. Germline values: CDR1 SNHLY, CDR2 FYNNEI. Trimming pared 7 bases from V and 4 bases from J, leaving 10 bases between. CDR3 sequence (DNA): TGTGCCAGCATGGTGAGGGGCACCGGGGAGCTGTTTTTT. It is translated as CASMVRGTGELFF. The variable domain in full, with the rest retrieved from reference TRBV2 and TRBJ2-2, is EPEVTQTPSHQVTQMGQEVILRCVPISNHLYFYWYRQILGQKVEFLVSFYNNEISEKSEIFDDQFSVERPDGSNFTLKIRSTKLEDSAMYFCASMVRGTGELFFGEGSRLTVL.

This clonotype showed up just a few times. V and J are TRBV2 and TRBJ2-7; either TRBD1 or TRBD2 may supply D (5 bases each). Germline V gene sequence: CDR1 SNHLY, CDR2 FYNNEI. CDR3 length equals 15 residues. With 7 bases removed from V and 2 bases from J, the gap between germline ends came to 18 bases. The CDR3 nucleotides read TGTGCCAGCACTCTGGACTTGACAGAGCCCTACGAGCAGTACTTC. Its protein is CASTLDLTEPYEQYF.

Remarks on this clonotype: The CDR3 does not end in the conserved phenylalanine or tryptophan, so this is likely a read error. The J gene is TRBJ2-5, the V gene TRBV10-3; 7 positions match TRBD1. The V gene end was trimmed by 4 bases and the J gene end by 5 bases; junction bases not matched to a gene: 10. Germline loops: CDR1 ENHRY, CDR2 SYGVKD. The CDR3 is made up of 15 amino acids. CDR3 nucleotides: TGTGCCATCAGTGGGGGGACAGCCCCTAGGGAGACCCAGTACCTC. Protein product: CAISGGTAPRETQYL.

This clonotype was counted a few times. The V and J genes are TRBV12-3 or TRBV12-4 and TRBJ2-5, with 13 bases lining up with TRBD2. The length of the CDR3 is 14 residues. The V segment lost 9 bases and the J segment 5 bases; nucleotides outside the gene matches: 6. This CDR3 reads CASRLAGGWETQYF. The DNA for the CDR3 is TGTGCCAGTAGACTAGCGGGAGGTTGGGAGACCCAGTACTTC.